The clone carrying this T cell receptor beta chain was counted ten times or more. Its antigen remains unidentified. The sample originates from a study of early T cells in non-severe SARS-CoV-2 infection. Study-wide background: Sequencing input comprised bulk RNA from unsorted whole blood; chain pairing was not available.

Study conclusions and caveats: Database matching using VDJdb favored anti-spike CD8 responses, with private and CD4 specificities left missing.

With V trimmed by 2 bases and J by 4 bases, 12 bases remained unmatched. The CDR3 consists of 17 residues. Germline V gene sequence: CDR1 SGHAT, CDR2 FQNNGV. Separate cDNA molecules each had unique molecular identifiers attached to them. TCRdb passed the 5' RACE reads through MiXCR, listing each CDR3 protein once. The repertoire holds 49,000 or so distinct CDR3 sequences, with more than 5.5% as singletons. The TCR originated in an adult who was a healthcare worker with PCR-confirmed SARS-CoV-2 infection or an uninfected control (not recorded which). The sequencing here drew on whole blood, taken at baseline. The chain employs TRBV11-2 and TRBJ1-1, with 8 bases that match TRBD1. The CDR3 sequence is CASSLPGQVFMGTEAFF. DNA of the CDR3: TGTGCCAGCAGCTTACCGGGACAGGTGTTCATGGGCACTGAAGCTTTCTTT.